Listed below are T cell receptor beta chains from one sample, sequenced in a study of blood T cell repertoires in COVID-19. The repertoire was sequenced with immunoSEQ multiplex PCR; TCRdb's copy has only in-frame clones and lacks some. Of approximately 110,000 clones listed, around 85% were seen once; the top ten hold about 13%. Sequencing used peripheral blood. The receptors shown here come from a human donor in a cohort sampled during active COVID-19. CDR3s include the opening cysteine and the closing phenylalanine or tryptophan. The D gene is left open where the match is weak. Rows may omit the clone size; those that give it use once, few, many or a size class.

d_gene: TRBD2; j_gene: TRBJ2-1; v_gene: TRBV6-4; abundance: NA; CDR3nt: TGTGCCAGCAGTGACCAAGGGACTAGCGGGTACAATGAGCAGTTCTTC; CDR3aa: CASSDQGTSGYNEQFF
d_gene: TRBD2; j_gene: TRBJ2-7; v_gene: TRBV5-1; abundance: NA; CDR3nt: TGCGCCAGCAGCTTGGTAGCGGGGGACGAGCAATACTTC; CDR3aa: CASSLVAGDEQYF
d_gene: NA; j_gene: TRBJ2-7; v_gene: TRBV7-9; abundance: NA; CDR3nt: TGTGCCAGCAGCCACGGACAGCTTAGCTCCTACGAGCAGTACTTC; CDR3aa: CASSHGQLSSYEQYF
d_gene: NA; j_gene: TRBJ2-3; v_gene: TRBV7-9; abundance: NA; CDR3nt: TGTGCCAGCAGCTCCTCTAATGCGGGCAGCACAGATACGCAGTATTTT; CDR3aa: CASSSSNAGSTDTQYF
d_gene: TRBD2; j_gene: TRBJ2-3; v_gene: TRBV6-6; abundance: NA; CDR3nt: TGTGCCAGCAGTCCCGGGACTAGCGGGGGGGGGAGCACAGATACGCAGTATTTT; CDR3aa: CASSPGTSGGGSTDTQYF
d_gene: NA; j_gene: TRBJ2-1; v_gene: TRBV6-1; abundance: NA; CDR3nt: TGTGCCAGCAGTGAGGGGACTCCCTCCTACAATGAGCAGTTCTTC; CDR3aa: CASSEGTPSYNEQFF
d_gene: NA; j_gene: TRBJ1-3; v_gene: TRBV30; abundance: NA; CDR3nt: TGTGCCTGGAGTGTACTTCGGGACAACTCTGGAAACACCATATATTTT; CDR3aa: CAWSVLRDNSGNTIYF
d_gene: NA; j_gene: TRBJ1-2; v_gene: TRBV2; abundance: NA; CDR3nt: TGTGCCAGCAGTGAAGACAGCACGACCTATGGCTACACCTTC; CDR3aa: CASSEDSTTYGYTF
d_gene: NA; j_gene: TRBJ1-2; v_gene: TRBV11-2; abundance: NA; CDR3nt: TGTGCCAGCAGCCATTCTGAAGGGGCTAACTATGGCTACACCTTC; CDR3aa: CASSHSEGANYGYTF
d_gene: TRBD1; j_gene: TRBJ2-7; v_gene: TRBV10-3; abundance: NA; CDR3nt: TGTGCCATCGCCGGGACAGGGAGCTCCTACGAGCAGTACTTC; CDR3aa: CAIAGTGSSYEQYF
d_gene: TRBD2; j_gene: TRBJ2-1; v_gene: TRBV11-1; abundance: NA; CDR3nt: TGTGCCAGCAGCTTCCGGGGGGGCAACGGTGAGCAGTTCTTC; CDR3aa: CASSFRGGNGEQFF
d_gene: TRBD1; j_gene: TRBJ1-6; v_gene: TRBV7-2; abundance: NA; CDR3nt: TGTGCCAGCAGCCCTAGGGGGGACAGAACCAATTCACCCCTCCACTTT; CDR3aa: CASSPRGDRTNSPLHF
d_gene: NA; j_gene: TRBJ2-2; v_gene: TRBV7-6; abundance: NA; CDR3nt: TGTGCCAGCAGCTTAGTCTCCGCGAACACCGGGGAGCTGTTTTTT; CDR3aa: CASSLVSANTGELFF
d_gene: NA; j_gene: TRBJ1-5; v_gene: TRBV19; abundance: NA; CDR3nt: TGTGCCAGTAGTCGGGATAGCAATCAGCCCCAGCATTTT; CDR3aa: CASSRDSNQPQHF
d_gene: TRBD2; j_gene: TRBJ2-7; v_gene: TRBV15; abundance: NA; CDR3nt: TGTGCCACCAGCATATTGGGGAGGGCCTACGAGCAGTACTTC; CDR3aa: CATSILGRAYEQYF
d_gene: NA; j_gene: TRBJ1-2; v_gene: TRBV19; abundance: NA; CDR3nt: TGTGCCAGTAGTATAGATCTCCAGGGGCTGACCTTC; CDR3aa: CASSIDLQGLTF
d_gene: NA; j_gene: TRBJ1-2; v_gene: TRBV6-5; abundance: NA; CDR3nt: TGTGCCAGCAGTTATGGGCAGAACTATGGCTACACCTTC; CDR3aa: CASSYGQNYGYTF
d_gene: NA; j_gene: TRBJ1-3; v_gene: TRBV5-6; abundance: NA; CDR3nt: TGTGCCAGCAGCTTTCAGGGGCTTATCTCTGGAAACACCATATATTTT; CDR3aa: CASSFQGLISGNTIYF
d_gene: NA; j_gene: TRBJ1-5; v_gene: TRBV6-2/TRBV6-3; abundance: NA; CDR3nt: TGTGCCAGCAGTTACGGGGCAGCAAATCAGCCCCAGCATTTT; CDR3aa: CASSYGAANQPQHF
d_gene: NA; j_gene: TRBJ1-2; v_gene: TRBV28; abundance: NA; CDR3nt: TGTGCCAGCAGTCCGCCCCCCTCAGGGAAGGATGGCTACACCTTC; CDR3aa: CASSPPPSGKDGYTF
d_gene: TRBD2; j_gene: TRBJ2-1; v_gene: TRBV5-5; abundance: once; CDR3nt: TGTGCCAGCAGCTCCTCATTAGCGGGGGTGCAGAGCTCCTACAATGAGCAGTTCTTC; CDR3aa: CASSSSLAGVQSSYNEQFF
d_gene: NA; j_gene: TRBJ2-2; v_gene: TRBV6-1; abundance: NA; CDR3nt: TGTGCCAGCAGTGAACCCAGGCTGAACACCGGGGAGCTGTTTTTT; CDR3aa: CASSEPRLNTGELFF
d_gene: NA; j_gene: TRBJ2-1; v_gene: TRBV7-9; abundance: NA; CDR3nt: TGTGCCAGCAGCTTTAGGGGCCGGGAGCAGTTCTTC; CDR3aa: CASSFRGREQFF
d_gene: NA; j_gene: TRBJ1-1; v_gene: TRBV28; abundance: NA; CDR3nt: TGTGCCAGCAGCCTACAGGGAAATGGTGAAGCTTTCTTT; CDR3aa: CASSLQGNGEAFF
d_gene: TRBD2; j_gene: TRBJ2-3; v_gene: TRBV7-3; abundance: NA; CDR3nt: TGTGCCAGCAGTTATACTAGCGGGGCGACAGATACGCAGTATTTT; CDR3aa: CASSYTSGATDTQYF
d_gene: NA; j_gene: TRBJ2-1; v_gene: TRBV28; abundance: NA; CDR3nt: TGTGCCAGCAGGGAGGCGGGGAGCGACTACAATGAGCAGTTCTTC; CDR3aa: CASREAGSDYNEQFF
d_gene: TRBD2; j_gene: TRBJ2-1; v_gene: TRBV7-2; abundance: NA; CDR3nt: TGTGCCAGCAGCCAACTAGCGGGTCACAATGAGCAGTTCTTC; CDR3aa: CASSQLAGHNEQFF
d_gene: NA; j_gene: TRBJ1-2; v_gene: TRBV3-1/TRBV3-2; abundance: few; CDR3nt: TGTGCCAGCAGCCATTTCGAGGCCGGGAAAGATGGCTACACCTTC; CDR3aa: CASSHFEAGKDGYTF
d_gene: TRBD2; j_gene: TRBJ2-1; v_gene: TRBV5-1; abundance: NA; CDR3nt: TGCGCCAGCAGCTTGGCCTTTCTAGCTAGCGGGAACTACAATGAGCAGTTCTTC; CDR3aa: CASSLAFLASGNYNEQFF
d_gene: NA; j_gene: TRBJ2-7; v_gene: TRBV5-1; abundance: NA; CDR3nt: TGCGCCAGCAGCTTGTTCACAGGGGCGGGGAACGACGAGCAGTACTTC; CDR3aa: CASSLFTGAGNDEQYF
d_gene: TRBD1; j_gene: TRBJ2-2; v_gene: TRBV5-1; abundance: NA; CDR3nt: TGCGCCAGCAGCCTTCTTTCCGGGACAGGGTTGCACGGGGAGCTGTTTTTT; CDR3aa: CASSLLSGTGLHGELFF
d_gene: NA; j_gene: TRBJ1-2; v_gene: TRBV13; abundance: NA; CDR3nt: TGTGCCAGCAGCTTAAGCCCCTATGGCTACACCTTC; CDR3aa: CASSLSPYGYTF
d_gene: NA; j_gene: TRBJ2-7; v_gene: TRBV28; abundance: NA; CDR3nt: TGTGCCAGCAGTTCCGGGCGACAGGTTAACTACGAGCAGTACTTC; CDR3aa: CASSSGRQVNYEQYF
d_gene: NA; j_gene: TRBJ2-7; v_gene: TRBV2; abundance: NA; CDR3nt: TGTGCCAGCAGTGAAGGCAGGTACGAGCAGTACTTC; CDR3aa: CASSEGRYEQYF
d_gene: TRBD1; j_gene: TRBJ1-1; v_gene: TRBV11-2; abundance: NA; CDR3nt: TGTGCCAGCAGCTGGACAGGGGAGAACACTGAAGCTTTCTTT; CDR3aa: CASSWTGENTEAFF
d_gene: TRBD1; j_gene: TRBJ1-2; v_gene: TRBV19; abundance: NA; CDR3nt: TGTGCCAGTAGTATAGGACAGGGGGCAGATTATGGCTACACCTTC; CDR3aa: CASSIGQGADYGYTF